Listed below are T cell receptor beta chains from one sample, sequenced in a study of cytomegalovirus exposure and HLA in healthy donors. The data were produced by immunoSEQ multiplex PCR, yet TCRdb's version contains in-frame clones alone and is incomplete. The sample lists 75,000 to 95,000 clones; 60% to 80% were seen once. Sequencing was carried out using PBMCs. Receptor source: a woman aged 30 to 39 in good health and CMV-seronegative. CDR3s include the opening cysteine and the closing phenylalanine or tryptophan. Fields, in order: clone size, D gene, J gene, V gene, CDR3 DNA, CDR3 protein. D genes are given only for firm matches. Size is omitted from some rows. Given values are once, few, many or a class for expanded clones.

once,TRBD1,TRBJ1-2,TRBV6-1,TGTGCCAGCAGTGCTTGGAGGGGACAGAATAACTATGGCTACACCTTC,CASSAWRGQNNYGYTF
few,TRBD1,TRBJ2-7,TRBV5-1,TGCGCCAGCAGCTTGGAAGGGACAGTAGGCTACGAGCAGTACTTC,CASSLEGTVGYEQYF
-,-,TRBJ2-7,TRBV19,TGTGCCAGTAGGATGGTCTACAGGGACTCCTACGAGCAGTACTTC,CASRMVYRDSYEQYF
-,-,TRBJ1-4,TRBV7-9,TGTGCCAGCAGCTTAGAAGGTACAGGGTCGAGACTGTTTTTT,CASSLEGTGSRLFF
once,-,TRBJ1-1,TRBV25-1,TGTGCCAGCACGGGAAGCGGATGGGGTGAAGCTTTCTTT,CASTGSGWGEAFF
few,-,TRBJ1-2,TRBV5-4,TGTGCCAGCAGCTTGGTATCGGGGGGCTATGGCTACACCTTC,CASSLVSGGYGYTF
-,TRBD2,TRBJ2-1,TRBV5-5,TGTGCCAGCAGAAGCACTAGCGGGGGAAACAATGAGCAGTTCTTC,CASRSTSGGNNEQFF
once,-,TRBJ1-1,TRBV7-2,TGTGCCAGCAGCTTAATGTCGGACACTGAAGCTTTCTTT,CASSLMSDTEAFF
-,TRBD1,TRBJ1-2,TRBV28,TGTGCCAGCAGTTCCAAAAGGGACAGGAGCTTTTATGGCTACACCTTC,CASSSKRDRSFYGYTF
-,-,TRBJ1-1,TRBV6-5,TGTGCCAGCAGTTATGGAGGATATTTGAGGACTGAAGCTTTCTTT,CASSYGGYLRTEAFF
few,-,TRBJ1-3,TRBV5-1,TGCGCCAGCAGCTCAGGGGACCCCGGAAACACCATATATTTT,CASSSGDPGNTIYF
-,-,TRBJ1-1,TRBV7-8,TGTGCCAGCAGCTCCGACAGAGAAGCTTTCTTT,CASSSDREAFF
few,TRBD1,TRBJ2-3,TRBV4-1,TGCGCCAGCAGGCGGGTGGGGGACAGGGGACCCACAGATACGCAGTATTTT,CASRRVGDRGPTDTQYF
-,TRBD1,TRBJ1-4,TRBV5-1,TGCGCCAGCAGCGCCGGACAGGCCGGAGCAACTAATGAAAAACTGTTTTTT,CASSAGQAGATNEKLFF
-,TRBD2,TRBJ2-2,TRBV10-2,TGCGCCACTCCTAGCGGGAGGGCCTTCACCGGGGAGCTGTTTTTT,CATPSGRAFTGELFF
-,TRBD2,TRBJ2-7,TRBV7-2,TGTGCCAGCAGCTTAGGGTCGGGACTAATCTACGAGCAGTACTTC,CASSLGSGLIYEQYF
-,TRBD1,TRBJ1-1,TRBV18,TGTGCCAGCTCACCCGGACAGGGGAACACTGAAGCTTTCTTT,CASSPGQGNTEAFF
few,TRBD1,TRBJ2-6,TRBV19,TGTGCCAGTACCCCCGGCAGGGGGCTTGACTCTGGGGCCAACGTCCTGACTTTC,CASTPGRGLDSGANVLTF
-,-,TRBJ2-3,TRBV7-2,TGTGCCAGCAGCTTAAGGAGGAGCACAGATACGCAGTATTTT,CASSLRRSTDTQYF
-,TRBD1,TRBJ1-5,TRBV6-1,TGTGCCAGCAGTACCTCCAGGGGGCAGCCCCAGCATTTT,CASSTSRGQPQHF
-,TRBD1,TRBJ2-5,TRBV2,TGTGCCAGCAAAAACAGGGGGAAAGAGACCCAGTACTTC,CASKNRGKETQYF
-,TRBD2,TRBJ2-5,TRBV23-1,TGCGCCAGCAGTCAAGTTCCTAGCGGGATGCAAGAGACCCAGTACTTC,CASSQVPSGMQETQYF
-,-,TRBJ1-6,TRBV7-2,TGTGCCAGCAGCCCGACAGGACTTAATTCACCCCTCCACTTT,CASSPTGLNSPLHF
-,-,TRBJ2-5,TRBV6-1,TGTGCCAGCAGTGAAGCTAGGGCCGCAGGGGAGACCCAGTACTTC,CASSEARAAGETQYF
-,-,TRBJ2-4,TRBV27,TGTGCCAGCAGTTTTATGGCGGGGGCCCACATTCAGTACTTC,CASSFMAGAHIQYF
few,TRBD2,TRBJ2-3,TRBV28,TGTGCCAGCAGTACCCCACGGACTAGCGGGGGGGGAGGTACGCAGTATTTT,CASSTPRTSGGGGTQYF
few,-,TRBJ1-6,TRBV5-1,TGCGCCAGCAGCTTGCAGACAGCCAATTCACCCCTCCACTTT,CASSLQTANSPLHF
few,-,TRBJ1-3,TRBV4-1,TGCGCCAGCAGCCAAGAAGGCTGGACAGAATTAAGAAACACCATATATTTT,CASSQEGWTELRNTIYF
-,-,TRBJ2-3,TRBV15,TGTGCCACCAGCAGGGGGGACTCGAGCACAGATACGCAGTATTTT,CATSRGDSSTDTQYF
-,-,TRBJ2-2,TRBV9,TGTGCCAGCAGCCTGACAGCCGGGGAGCTGTTTTTT,CASSLTAGELFF
-,-,TRBJ1-2,TRBV19,TGTGCCAGTCAGGGTCCTAACTATGGCTACACCTTC,CASQGPNYGYTF
few,TRBD1,TRBJ1-1,TRBV4-1,TGCGCCAGCAGCCGCCGGGACAGCAGCATGAACACTGAAGCTTTCTTT,CASSRRDSSMNTEAFF
few,-,TRBJ1-3,TRBV19,TGTGCCAGTGCGACTTCCTCTGGAAACACCATATATTTT,CASATSSGNTIYF